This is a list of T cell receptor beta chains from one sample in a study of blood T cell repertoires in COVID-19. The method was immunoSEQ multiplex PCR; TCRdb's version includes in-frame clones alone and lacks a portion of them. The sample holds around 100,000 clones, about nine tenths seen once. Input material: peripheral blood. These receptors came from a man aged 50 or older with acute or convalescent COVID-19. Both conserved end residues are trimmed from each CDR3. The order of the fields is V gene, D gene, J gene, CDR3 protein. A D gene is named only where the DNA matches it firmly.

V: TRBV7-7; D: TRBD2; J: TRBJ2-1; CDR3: ASSSDLGRAYYEQF
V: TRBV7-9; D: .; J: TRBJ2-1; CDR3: ASSVNAGWGEQF
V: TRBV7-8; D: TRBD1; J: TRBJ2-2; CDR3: ASSRGPSPNTGELF
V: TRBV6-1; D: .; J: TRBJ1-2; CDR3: ASSEAVGANYGYT
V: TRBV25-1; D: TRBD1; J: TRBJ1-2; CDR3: ASSERQGLGYT
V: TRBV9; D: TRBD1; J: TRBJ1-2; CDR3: ASSVSGGQGYT
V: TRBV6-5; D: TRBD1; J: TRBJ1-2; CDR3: ASSSQGTYGYT
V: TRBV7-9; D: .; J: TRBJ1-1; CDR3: ASSPWAANTEAF
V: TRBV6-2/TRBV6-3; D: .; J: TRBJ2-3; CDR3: ASSYGTDTDTQY
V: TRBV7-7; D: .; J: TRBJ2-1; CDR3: ASSLGAYNEQF
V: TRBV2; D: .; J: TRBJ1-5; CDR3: ASTKAGIQPQH
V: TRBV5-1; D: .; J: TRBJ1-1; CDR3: ASSWEAENTEAF
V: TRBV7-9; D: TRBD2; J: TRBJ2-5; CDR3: ASSQGLIPLQETQY
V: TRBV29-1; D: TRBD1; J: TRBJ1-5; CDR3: SVETGGGNQPQH
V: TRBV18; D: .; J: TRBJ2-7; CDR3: ASQGNLGDSEQY
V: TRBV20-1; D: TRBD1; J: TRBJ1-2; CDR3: SAWTGGGYT
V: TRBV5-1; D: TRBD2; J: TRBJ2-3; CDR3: ASSTLGLAGEDTQY
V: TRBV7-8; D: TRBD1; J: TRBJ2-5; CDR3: ASSQRQGALGETQY
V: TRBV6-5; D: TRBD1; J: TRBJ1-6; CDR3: ASSLPGTGGSPLH
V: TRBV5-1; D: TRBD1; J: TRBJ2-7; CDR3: ASRPGTDYEQY
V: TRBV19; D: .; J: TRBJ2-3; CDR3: ASTNRVSTDTQY
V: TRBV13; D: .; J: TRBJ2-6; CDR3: ASSPEAFSGANVLT
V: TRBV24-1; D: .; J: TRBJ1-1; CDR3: ATSDARNTEAF
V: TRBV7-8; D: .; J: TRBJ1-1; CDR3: ASSSHLSTEAF
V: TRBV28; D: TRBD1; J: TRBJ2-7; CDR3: ASSLRPFRTGETYEQY
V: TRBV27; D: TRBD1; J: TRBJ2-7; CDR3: ASSLYGTGGEQY
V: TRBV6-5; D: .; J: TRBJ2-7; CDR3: ASGPGTEQY
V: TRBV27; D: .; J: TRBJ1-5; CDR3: ASSPRGGAVQPQH
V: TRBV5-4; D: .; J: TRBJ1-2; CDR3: ASSLATGPSWGGYT
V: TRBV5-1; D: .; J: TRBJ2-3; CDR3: ASGGVYTDTQY
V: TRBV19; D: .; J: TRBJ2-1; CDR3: ASSGSVSSYNEQF
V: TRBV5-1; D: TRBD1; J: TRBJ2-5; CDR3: ASSSPTGNVQTQY
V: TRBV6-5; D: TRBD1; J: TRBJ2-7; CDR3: ASSYYGTASYEQY
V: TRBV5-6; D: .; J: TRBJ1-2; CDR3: ASSHAEGGYT
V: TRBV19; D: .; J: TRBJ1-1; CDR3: ASRTTGRGTEAF
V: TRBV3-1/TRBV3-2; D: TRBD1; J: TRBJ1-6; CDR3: ASSPTGTANSPLH
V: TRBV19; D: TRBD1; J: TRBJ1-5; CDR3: ATRPGQQPNQPQH
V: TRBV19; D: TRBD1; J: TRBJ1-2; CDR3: ASSMGQGRVGSYGYT
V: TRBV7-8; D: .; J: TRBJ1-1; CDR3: ASSLAQGRTEAF
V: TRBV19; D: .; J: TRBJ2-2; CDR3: ASNHPGSTGELF
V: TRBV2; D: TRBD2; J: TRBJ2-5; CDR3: ASSTGTSGQETQY
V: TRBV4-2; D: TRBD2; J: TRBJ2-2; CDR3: ASSQDPAQGGHTGELF
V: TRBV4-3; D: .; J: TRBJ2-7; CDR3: ASSHRRGSYEQY
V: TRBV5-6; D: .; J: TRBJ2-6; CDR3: ASSPSGANVLT
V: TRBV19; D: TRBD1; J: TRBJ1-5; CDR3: ASSIFPGTGSNQPQH
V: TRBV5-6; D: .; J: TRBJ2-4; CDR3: ASSVGPYSTTKNIQY
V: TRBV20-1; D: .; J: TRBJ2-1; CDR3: SASDGSEQF
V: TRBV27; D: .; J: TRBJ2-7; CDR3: ASSLSDSSSYEQY
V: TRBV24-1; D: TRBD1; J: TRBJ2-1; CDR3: ATSDPGQGVSEQF
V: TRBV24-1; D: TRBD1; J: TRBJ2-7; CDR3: ATSDLGTVSSEQY
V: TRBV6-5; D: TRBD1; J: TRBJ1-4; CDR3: ASSLDRVTEKLF
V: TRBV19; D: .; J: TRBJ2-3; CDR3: ASSIYLGGTDTQY
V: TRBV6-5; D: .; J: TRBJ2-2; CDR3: ASSSGMGTGELF
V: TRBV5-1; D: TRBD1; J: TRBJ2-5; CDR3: ASSRGQLQETQY
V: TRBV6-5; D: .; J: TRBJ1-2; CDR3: ASSYGGKGAYGYT
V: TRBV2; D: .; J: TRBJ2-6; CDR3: ASSIGANVLT
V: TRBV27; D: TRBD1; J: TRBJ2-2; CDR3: ASSSVTGVPGELF
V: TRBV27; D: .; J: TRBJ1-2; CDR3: ASCSVYGGEYGYT
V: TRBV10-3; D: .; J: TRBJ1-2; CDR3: AIAQGGYGYT
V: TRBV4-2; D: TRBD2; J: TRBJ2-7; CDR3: ASSQLGLAGGDPYEQY